The source of this T cell receptor (beta chain) is a study of patients and donors after allogeneic stem cell transplantation (dated by TCRdb to about 2020). With regard to this clonotype: What this receptor recognizes is not known. Nothing much larger sits one base from this clone, and base qualities are not available.

The library was produced with RT-PCR. TCRdb records NextSeq 550 as the sequencer. TCRdb trimmed public reads at Q25 via fastp, called clones via MiXCR and kept in-frame beta chains. Each entry is one CDR3 protein sequence, shown with its most common DNA and genes. This sample comprises fewer than 75,000 distinct CDR3 sequences, approximately 25% of them detected only once. More than 25% of the sample is in the top ten clones. Taken from cysteine to phenylalanine, the CDR3 has 15 residues. The only DNA kept is the CDR3, 45 bases in frame from the first base. CDR1 and CDR2 were assigned from the germline V gene as SGHTA and FQGTGA. The V end loses 2 bases and the J end loses 2 bases, and a stretch of 11 bases separates them.

The sequenced sample consisted of blood, either unsorted or a sorted T cell fraction (not recorded which). The chain employs TRBV7-3 and TRBJ2-3, with a weak D call of TRBD1 (6 bases match). The TCR sequence derives from a human donor who was either an allogeneic HSCT recipient or a stem cell or donor lymphocyte infusion donor (not recorded which). It is not recorded whose cells these are; they may come from a transplant donor. The CDR3 protein sequence reads: CASSLGDTNTDTQYF. The nucleotide sequence reads TGTGCCAGCAGCTTAGGGGACACCAACACAGATACGCAGTATTTT. The full variable domain, completed from the reference TRBV7-3 and TRBJ2-3 proteins outside the CDR3, reads GAGVSQTPSNKVTEKGKYVELRCDPISGHTALYWYRQSLGQGPEFLIYFQGTGAADDSGLPNDRFFAVRPEGSVSTLKIQRTERGDSAVYLCASSLGDTNTDTQYFGPGTRLTVL.